This T cell receptor beta chain was profiled in a study of T cell repertoires in cytomegalovirus infection. Whole-study context: It was the public TCR beta signatures that indicated both CMV infection and matching HLA type. General study results and limits: Within the response measured ex vivo, HLA-C-restricted CMV-specific TCR beta clonotypes were dominant.

Turning to this clonotype: Its antigen is as yet unknown.

The CDR3 totals 14 residues. The germline V gene encodes CDR1 MNHNS and CDR2 SASEGT. Germline trimming cut 6 bases from V and 4 bases from J; bases unmatched to any gene: 6. TCRdb reprocessed the reads via MiXCR and lists one record per CDR3 protein. The sample shows about 700,000 distinct CDR3 sequences, around a third of them seen only once. The chain has TRBV6-1 and TRBJ2-7; 10 positions agree with TRBD2. This clonotype originated in a human donor in good health (CMV status not recorded). Some clones in this sample may be carry-over from other donors' samples. This specimen consisted of cultured PBMCs, obtained from culture after CMV antigen stimulation. Here the CDR3 reads CASSGAGGRYEQYF. The CDR3 coding sequence is TGTGCCAGCAGCGGAGCGGGAGGGCGGTACGAGCAGTACTTC.